These 21 T cell receptor beta chains originate from one sample sequenced in a study of post-analysis software for immune sequencing data. General observations from the study: Patients carried five TRBV segments more frequently than controls did, and TRBV5-6, TRBV5-1 and TRBV20-1 were among them.

These receptors are not linked to any known antigen. The library was made from cDNA and included unique molecular identifiers. One entry per CDR3 protein results from TCRdb running MiXCR on the PCR reads. The table has about 770,000 distinct CDR3 sequences, around 45% seen once. Sequencing input: blood. These receptors were collected from a girl between 5 and 17 years old with multiple sclerosis.

The chain employs TRBV7-9 and TRBJ2-1, with TRBD2 matching over 13 bases. In germline, CDR1 is SEHNR, CDR2 FQNEAQ (reference sequence). V was pared by 5 bases and J by 13 bases, with 8 bases of the junction left unmatched. The CDR3 runs to 14 residues. CDR3 sequence: CASSSPGLAGLQFF. CDR3 DNA sequence: TGTGCCAGCAGCAGCCCGGGACTAGCGGGACTCCAGTTCTTC.

This rearrangement joins TRBV27 to TRBJ1-2; D possibly corresponds to TRBD1 (5 bases). This CDR3 is built from 16 residues. Germline CDR1 and CDR2: MNHEY and SMNVEV (reference sequence). Trimming removed 5 bases from V and 5 bases from J, with 21 bases in between. Here the CDR3 DNA reads TGTGCCAGCAGTCCCAAGCCCTTTGGGGCCGGGTATGGCTACACCTTC. Protein sequence: CASSPKPFGAGYGYTF.

The V gene is TRBV29-1, the J gene TRBJ2-3; D is uncertain. Germline V gives CDR1 SQVTM, CDR2 ANQGSEA. V was clipped by 5 bases and J by 0 bases, with 9 bases between them. This CDR3 spans 13 amino acids. The CDR3, as DNA: TGCAGCGTTAGAGGCGCTAGCACAGATACGCAGTATTTT. The encoded protein is CSVRGASTDTQYF.

In its sample, this clonotype was seen a few times. The chain carries TRBV10-2 and TRBJ2-7, with 10 bases fitting TRBD1. The DNA end favors TRBJ2-5, so the J call may be wrong. CDR1 is WSHSY and CDR2 is SAAADI in the germline V gene. This CDR3 comprises 15 residues. This CDR3 is CASSAGQGVVETQYF. In nucleotides, the CDR3 is TGCGCCAGCAGTGCAGGACAGGGGGTAGTAGAGACCCAGTACTTC.

The CDR3 DNA is TGTGCCAGCTCGAACCCTAACTATGGCTACACCTTC. Residues: CASSNPNYGYTF. The chain combines TRBV2 with TRBJ1-2; D remains ambiguous. V lost 8 bases and J lost 0, with 7 bases in between. Per germline, CDR1 SNHLY and CDR2 FYNNEI. CDR3 size: 12 residues.

This clonotype was seen more than once but under ten times. The rearrangement uses TRBV12-3 or TRBV12-4 and TRBJ2-5, with unresolved D. The V end was cut by 3 bases, the J end by 3 bases, with 8 bases between. The CDR3 extends over 13 amino acids. The CDR3 DNA reads TGTGCCAGCAGTTTGTGGGAAAAAGAGACCCAGTACTTC. This encodes CASSLWEKETQYF.

This sequence joins TRBV6-6 and TRBJ2-7, with D possibly matching TRBD2 (6 bases). CDR3 size: 16 residues. V was cut by 0 bases and J by 2 bases, with 14 bases left in between. The germline V gene encodes CDR1 MNHNY and CDR2 SVGAGI (reference sequence). The CDR3 protein is CASSYSGGGPTYEQYF. DNA for the CDR3: TGTGCCAGCAGTTACTCGGGGGGTGGGCCGACCTACGAGCAGTACTTC.

CDR3 nucleotides: TGTGCCAGCAAAATCGGTAGTGCAGATACGCAGTATTTT. It encodes CASKIGSADTQYF. The V gene is TRBV6-1, the J gene TRBJ2-3; D is unresolved. V shed 7 bases and J shed 4 bases, with 12 bases lying between them. Germline CDR1 reads MNHNS; CDR2 reads SASEGT. CDR3 size: 13 residues.

A few counts support this clonotype. V usage is TRBV6-2 or TRBV6-3 and J usage is TRBJ1-2, with D perhaps TRBD1 (5 bases). The germline V gene encodes CDR1 MNHEY and CDR2 SVGEGT. The CDR3 loop spans 14 amino acids. V was cut by 5 bases and J by 4 bases, with 14 bases left in between. CDR3 sequence: CASSQSGRSYGYTF. CDR3 coding DNA: TGTGCCAGCAGTCAATCAGGGCGGTCCTATGGCTACACCTTC.

This clonotype was counted a few times. The chain carries TRBV20-1 and TRBJ2-5; 7 bases map to TRBD2. The V gene's germline CDR1 is DFQATT and CDR2 SNEGSKA (reference sequence). CDR3 length: 18 amino acids. V shed 2 bases and J 1 base; nucleotides not matched to a gene: 16. CDR3 nucleotide sequence: TGCAGTGCTAGACCCTTCTCGGCGGGAGAAGGCCCCCAAGAGACCCAGTACTTC. Its protein is CSARPFSAGEGPQETQYF.

The gene calls are TRBV12-3 or TRBV12-4 and TRBJ1-6; no clear D. CDR3 length: 15 residues. V was pared by 6 bases and J by 3 bases, with 12 bases between. The CDR3 DNA sequence: TGTGCCAGCAGAGTGGGTTCGATCTATAATTCACCCCTCCACTTT. Its translation: CASRVGSIYNSPLHF.

The genes are TRBV10-3 and TRBJ2-1, with 12 bases fitting TRBD2. The CDR3 runs to 19 residues. Germline V CDR1 and CDR2: ENHRY, SYGVKD. With 4 bases clipped from V and 2 bases from J, the junction kept 12 bases outside the gene matches. The CDR3 loop is CAISGTGLAGRSTYNEQFF. The CDR3 nucleotides read TGTGCCATCAGTGGGACGGGACTAGCGGGCAGGAGCACCTACAATGAGCAGTTCTTC.

The chain is built from TRBV7-2 and TRBJ2-7, with TRBD2 identical over 12 bases. V gave up 5 bases and J gave up 2 bases; unmatched junction bases: 7. The CDR3 sequence is 16 residues long. The germline CDR1 and CDR2 sequences are SGHTA and FQGNSA. This CDR3 is CASSPGLAGYTYEQYF. CDR3 in DNA: TGTGCCAGCAGCCCGGGACTAGCGGGTTATACCTACGAGCAGTACTTC.

This clonotype came up a few times. The chain uses TRBV6-1 and TRBJ2-1; D could derive from TRBD1 or TRBD2 (5 bases each). The germline gives CDR1 MNHNS, CDR2 SASEGT. V lost 5 bases and J lost 6, with 23 bases in between. The CDR3 totals 17 residues. The CDR3 coding sequence is TGTGCCAGCAGTAATCGGCCTTCCGGGACCTACGTCAATGAGCAGTTCTTC. Its translation is CASSNRPSGTYVNEQFF.

This clonotype has just a few counts. The chain joins TRBV6-2 or TRBV6-3 to TRBJ2-7; D may be TRBD1 (5 bases). The V gene lost 5 bases and the J gene lost 12 bases, with 20 bases spanning the gap. Germline V lookup: CDR1 MNHEY, CDR2 SVGEGT. The CDR3 sequence is 13 residues long. CDR3 sequence reads: CASSQPYRTVRYF. In nucleotides, the CDR3 is TGTGCCAGCAGTCAACCCTACAGGACCGTGAGGTACTTC.

This clonotype was counted between two and nine times. The chain links TRBV28 to TRBJ1-5; D remains unclear. The V gene's germline CDR1 is MDHEN and CDR2 SYDVKM. Trimming took 5 bases from V and 4 from J, leaving 6 bases between them. This CDR3 is built from 12 residues. Here the CDR3 reads CASSQTNQPQHF. The DNA of the CDR3 is TGTGCCAGCAGTCAAACGAATCAGCCCCAGCATTTT. Complete variable domain (other parts from reference TRBV28 and TRBJ1-5): DVKVTQSSRYLVKRTGEKVFLECVQDMDHENMFWYRQDPGLGLRLIYFSYDVKMKEKGDIPEGYSVSREKKERFSLILESASTNQTSMYLCASSQTNQPQHFGDGTRLSIL.

DNA of the CDR3: TGCGCCAGCAGCTTGGCCCTAGCGGGCAATGAGCAGTTCTTC. It translates to CASSLALAGNEQFF. The genes are TRBV5-1 and TRBJ2-1, with 8 bases fitting TRBD2. Germline V gene lookup returns CDR1 SGHRS and CDR2 YFSETQ. CDR3 length equals 14 residues. J gave up 6 bases and V 0 bases, and 2 bases lay outside the gene matches.

This clonotype was seen more than once but under ten times. The chain uses TRBV20-1 and TRBJ2-5; 7 bases are shared with TRBD1. The V segment lost 5 bases and the J segment 4 bases; nucleotides outside the gene matches: 7. Germline V gives CDR1 DFQATT, CDR2 SNEGSKA (reference sequence). This CDR3 region has 13 residues. CDR3 region: CSADRVVRETQYF. CDR3 sequence (DNA): TGCAGTGCTGACAGGGTTGTGAGAGAGACCCAGTACTTC.

This clonotype was recorded only once. V is TRBV2 and J is TRBJ2-3; D gene uncertain. The CDR3 has 16 amino acids. Germline lookup yields CDR1 SNHLY and CDR2 FYNNEI. V lost 3 bases, J lost 0 bases, and 13 bases lay in between. The CDR3 protein is CASSDGRRWSTDTQYF. CDR3 DNA sequence: TGTGCCAGCAGTGATGGGCGGAGATGGAGCACAGATACGCAGTATTTT. The whole variable domain, filled in from reference TRBV2 and TRBJ2-3, reads EPEVTQTPSHQVTQMGQEVILRCVPISNHLYFYWYRQILGQKVEFLVSFYNNEISEKSEIFDDQFSVERPDGSNFTLKIRSTKLEDSAMYFCASSDGRRWSTDTQYFGPGTRLTVL.

V is TRBV5-1 and J is TRBJ1-2, with D tentatively TRBD1 (6 bases). V gave up 4 bases and J gave up 0 bases, with 13 bases separating them. Germline V lookup: CDR1 SGHRS, CDR2 YFSETQ. The CDR3 consists of 15 residues. The CDR3 DNA reads TGCGCCAGCAGCCTGGAGGACAGATCTAACTATGGCTACACCTTC. Protein product: CASSLEDRSNYGYTF.

The chain combines TRBV14 with TRBJ2-1; D remains unclear. V lost 4 bases and J lost 4, with 14 bases in between. The germline V gene has CDR1 SGHDN and CDR2 FVKESK. The CDR3 contains 15 residues. As DNA, the CDR3 is TGTGCCAGCAGCCCCCAGTCGGGCCAGTACAATGAGCAGTTCTTC. Its translation is CASSPQSGQYNEQFF.